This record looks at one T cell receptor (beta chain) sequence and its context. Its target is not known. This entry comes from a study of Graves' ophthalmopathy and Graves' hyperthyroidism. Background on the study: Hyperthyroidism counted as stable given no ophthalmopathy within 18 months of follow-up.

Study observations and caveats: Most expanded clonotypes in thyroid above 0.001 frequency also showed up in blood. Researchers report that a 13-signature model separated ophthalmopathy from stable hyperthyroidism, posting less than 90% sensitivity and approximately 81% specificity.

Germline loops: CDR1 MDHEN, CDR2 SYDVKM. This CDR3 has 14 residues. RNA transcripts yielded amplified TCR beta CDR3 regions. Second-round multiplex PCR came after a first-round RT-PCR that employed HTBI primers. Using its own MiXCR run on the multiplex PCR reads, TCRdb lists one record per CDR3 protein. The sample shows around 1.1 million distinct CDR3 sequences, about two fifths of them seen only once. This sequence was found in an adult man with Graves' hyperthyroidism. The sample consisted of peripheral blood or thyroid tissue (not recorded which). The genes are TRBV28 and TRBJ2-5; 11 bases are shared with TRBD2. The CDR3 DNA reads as TGTTCCTATGGGACTAGCGGAGTGGAAGAGACCCAGTACTTC. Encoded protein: CSYGTSGVEETQYF.